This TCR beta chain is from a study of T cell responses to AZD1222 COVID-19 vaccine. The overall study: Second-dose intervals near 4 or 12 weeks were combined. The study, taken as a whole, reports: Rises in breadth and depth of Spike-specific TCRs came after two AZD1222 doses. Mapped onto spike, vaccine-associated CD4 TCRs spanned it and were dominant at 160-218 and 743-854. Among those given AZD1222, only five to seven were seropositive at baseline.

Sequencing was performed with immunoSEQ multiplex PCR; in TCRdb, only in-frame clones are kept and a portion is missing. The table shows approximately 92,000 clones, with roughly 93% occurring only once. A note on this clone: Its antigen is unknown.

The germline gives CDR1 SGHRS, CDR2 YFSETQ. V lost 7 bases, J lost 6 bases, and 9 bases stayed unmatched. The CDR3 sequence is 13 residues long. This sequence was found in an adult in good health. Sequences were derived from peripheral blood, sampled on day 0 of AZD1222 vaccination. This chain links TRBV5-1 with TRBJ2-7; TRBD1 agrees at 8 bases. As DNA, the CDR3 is TGCGCCAGCGAAACTCAGGGGGCTGGCGAGCAGTACTTC. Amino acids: CASETQGAGEQYF.